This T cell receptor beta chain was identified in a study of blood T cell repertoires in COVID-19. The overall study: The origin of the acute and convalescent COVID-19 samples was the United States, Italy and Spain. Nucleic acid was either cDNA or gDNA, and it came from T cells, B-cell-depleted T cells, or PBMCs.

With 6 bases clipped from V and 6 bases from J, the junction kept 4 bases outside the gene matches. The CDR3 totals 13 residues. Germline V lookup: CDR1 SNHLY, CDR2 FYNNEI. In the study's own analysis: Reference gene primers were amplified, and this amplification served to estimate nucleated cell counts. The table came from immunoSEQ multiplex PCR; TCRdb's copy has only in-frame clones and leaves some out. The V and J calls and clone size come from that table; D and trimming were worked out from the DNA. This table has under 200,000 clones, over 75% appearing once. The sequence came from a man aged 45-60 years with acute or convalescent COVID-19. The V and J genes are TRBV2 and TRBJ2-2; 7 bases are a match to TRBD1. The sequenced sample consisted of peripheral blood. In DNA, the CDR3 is TGTGCCAGCAGACAGGGGATGGCCGGGGAGCTGTTTTTT. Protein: CASRQGMAGELFF.